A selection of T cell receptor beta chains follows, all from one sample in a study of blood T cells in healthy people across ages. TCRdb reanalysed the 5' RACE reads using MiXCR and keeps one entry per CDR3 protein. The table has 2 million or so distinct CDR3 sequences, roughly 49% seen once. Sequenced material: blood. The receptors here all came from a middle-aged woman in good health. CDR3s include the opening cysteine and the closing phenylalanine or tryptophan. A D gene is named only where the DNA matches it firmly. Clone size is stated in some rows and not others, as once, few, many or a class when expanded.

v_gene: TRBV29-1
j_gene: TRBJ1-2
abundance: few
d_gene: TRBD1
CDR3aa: CSVVDRQGYTF
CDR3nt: TGCAGCGTTGTGGACAGGCAGGGCTACACCTTC

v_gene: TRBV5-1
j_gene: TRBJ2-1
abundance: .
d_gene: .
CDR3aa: CASSFERSSYNEQFF
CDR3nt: TGCGCCAGCAGCTTCGAACGAAGCTCCTACAATGAGCAGTTCTTC

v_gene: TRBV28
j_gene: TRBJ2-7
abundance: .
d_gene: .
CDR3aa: CASSLSRGAVYEQYF
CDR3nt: TGTGCCAGCAGTTTATCAAGGGGAGCGGTCTACGAGCAGTACTTC

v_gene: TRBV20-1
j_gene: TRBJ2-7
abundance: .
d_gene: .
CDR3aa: CSARDLVREYTYEQYF
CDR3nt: TGCAGTGCTAGAGATCTCGTCCGGGAATATACCTACGAGCAGTACTTC

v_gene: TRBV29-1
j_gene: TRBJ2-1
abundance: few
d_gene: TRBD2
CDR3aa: CSGGRSGGGNEQFF
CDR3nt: TGCAGCGGCGGACGTAGCGGGGGAGGGAATGAGCAGTTCTTC

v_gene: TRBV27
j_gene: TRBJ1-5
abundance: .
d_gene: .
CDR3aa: CASSLLGWSNQPQHF
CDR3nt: TGTGCCAGCAGTTTATTGGGGTGGAGCAATCAGCCCCAGCATTTT

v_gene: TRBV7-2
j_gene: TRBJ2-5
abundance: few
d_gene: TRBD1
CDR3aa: CASSLGQGIGLGETQYF
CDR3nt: TGTGCCAGCAGCTTAGGACAGGGGATCGGTTTGGGGGAGACCCAGTACTTC

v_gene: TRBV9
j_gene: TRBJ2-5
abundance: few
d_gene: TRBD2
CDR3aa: CASSHTSARIKSQETQYF
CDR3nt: TGTGCCAGCAGCCATACTAGCGCGAGAATAAAGAGCCAAGAGACCCAGTACTTC

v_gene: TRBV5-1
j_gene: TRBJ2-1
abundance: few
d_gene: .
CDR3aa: CASSPRAGYNEQFF
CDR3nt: TGCGCCAGCAGCCCACGAGCGGGCTACAATGAGCAGTTCTTC

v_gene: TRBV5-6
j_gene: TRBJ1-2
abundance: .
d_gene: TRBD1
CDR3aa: CASSLILDRGDGYTF
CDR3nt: TGTGCCAGCAGCTTGATCTTGGACAGGGGTGATGGCTACACCTTC

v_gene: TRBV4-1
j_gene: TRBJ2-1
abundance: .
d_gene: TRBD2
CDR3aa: CASSQLAGVSNEQFF
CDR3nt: TGCGCCAGCAGCCAACTAGCGGGAGTGTCCAATGAGCAGTTCTTC

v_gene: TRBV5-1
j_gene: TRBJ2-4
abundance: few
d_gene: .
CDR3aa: CASSVDRVSIQYF
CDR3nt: TGCGCCAGCAGCGTGGACAGAGTTAGCATTCAGTACTTC

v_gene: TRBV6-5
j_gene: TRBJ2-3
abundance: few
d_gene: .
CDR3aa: CASTGAGTDTQYF
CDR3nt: TGTGCCAGCACCGGAGCCGGCACAGATACGCAGTATTTT

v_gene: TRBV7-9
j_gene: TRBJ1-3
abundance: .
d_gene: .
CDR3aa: CASSLTAGNTIYF
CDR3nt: TGTGCCAGCAGCTTGACTGCTGGAAACACCATATATTTT

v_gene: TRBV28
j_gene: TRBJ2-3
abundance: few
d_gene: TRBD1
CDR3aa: CASSPPGQSSTDTQYF
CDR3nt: TGTGCCAGCAGTCCACCGGGACAGTCTAGCACAGATACGCAGTATTTT

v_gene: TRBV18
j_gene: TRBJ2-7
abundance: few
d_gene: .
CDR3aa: CASSLRDGGGYEQYF
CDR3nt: TGTGCCAGCTCATTAAGAGACGGTGGGGGGTACGAGCAGTACTTC

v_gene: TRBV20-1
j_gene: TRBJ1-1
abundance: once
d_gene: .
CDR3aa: CSARRDPRRGGTEAFF
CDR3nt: TGCAGTGCTAGACGAGACCCCCGTCGGGGGGGAACTGAAGCTTTCTTT

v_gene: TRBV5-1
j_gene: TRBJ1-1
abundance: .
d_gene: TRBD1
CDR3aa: CASSRGDRTNTEAFF
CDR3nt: TGCGCCAGCAGCCGGGGGGACAGGACGAACACTGAAGCTTTCTTT

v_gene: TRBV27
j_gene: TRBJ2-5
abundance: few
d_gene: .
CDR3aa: CASSRRIQETQYF
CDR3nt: TGTGCCAGCAGTCGCAGGATCCAAGAGACCCAGTACTTC

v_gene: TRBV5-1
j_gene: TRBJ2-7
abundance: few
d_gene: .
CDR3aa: CASSLQVSSYEQYF
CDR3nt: TGCGCCAGCAGCTTACAGGTCAGCTCCTACGAGCAGTACTTC

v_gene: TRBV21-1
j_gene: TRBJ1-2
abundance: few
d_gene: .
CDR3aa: CASSKEKRGLYGYTF
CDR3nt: TGTGCCAGCAGCAAAGAAAAGAGGGGCCTCTATGGCTACACCTTC

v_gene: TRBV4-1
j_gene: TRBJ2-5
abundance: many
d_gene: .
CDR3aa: CASSQDPVPPETQYF
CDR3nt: TGCGCCAGCAGCCAAGACCCCGTCCCCCCGGAGACCCAGTACTTC

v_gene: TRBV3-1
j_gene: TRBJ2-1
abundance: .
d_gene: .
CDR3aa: CASSQTPTTGGEQFF
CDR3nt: TGTGCCAGCAGCCAAACGCCAACCACCGGCGGTGAGCAGTTCTTC